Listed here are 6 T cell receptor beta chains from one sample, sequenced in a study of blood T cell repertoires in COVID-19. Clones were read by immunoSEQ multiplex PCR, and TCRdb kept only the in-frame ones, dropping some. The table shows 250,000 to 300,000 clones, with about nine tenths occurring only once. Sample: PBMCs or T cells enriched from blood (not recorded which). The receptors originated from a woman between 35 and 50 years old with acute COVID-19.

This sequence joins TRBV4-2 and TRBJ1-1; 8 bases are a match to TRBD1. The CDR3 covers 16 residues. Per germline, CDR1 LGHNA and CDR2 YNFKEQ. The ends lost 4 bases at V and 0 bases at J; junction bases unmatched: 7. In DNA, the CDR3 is TGTGCCAGCAGCCCAACCCGGGACAGGTTGAACACTGAAGCTTTCTTT. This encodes CASSPTRDRLNTEAFF.

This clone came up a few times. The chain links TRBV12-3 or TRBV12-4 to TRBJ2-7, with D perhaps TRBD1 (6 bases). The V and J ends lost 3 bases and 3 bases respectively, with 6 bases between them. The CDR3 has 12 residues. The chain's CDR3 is CASSFRGYEQYF. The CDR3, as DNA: TGTGCCAGCAGTTTCAGGGGCTACGAGCAGTACTTC.

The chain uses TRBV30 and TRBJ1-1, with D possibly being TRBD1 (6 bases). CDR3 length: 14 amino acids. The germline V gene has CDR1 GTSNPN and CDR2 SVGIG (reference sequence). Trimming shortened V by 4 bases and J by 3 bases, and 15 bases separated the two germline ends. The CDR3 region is CAWTKRGADTEAFF. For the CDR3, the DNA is TGTGCCTGGACTAAACGGGGGGCGGACACTGAAGCTTTCTTT.

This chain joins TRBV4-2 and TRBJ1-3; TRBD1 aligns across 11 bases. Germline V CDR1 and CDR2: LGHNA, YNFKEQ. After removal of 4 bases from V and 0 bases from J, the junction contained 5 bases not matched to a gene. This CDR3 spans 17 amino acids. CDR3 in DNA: TGTGCCAGCAGCCCCGGGACAGGGGGACTCTCTGGAAACACCATATATTTT. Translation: CASSPGTGGLSGNTIYF.

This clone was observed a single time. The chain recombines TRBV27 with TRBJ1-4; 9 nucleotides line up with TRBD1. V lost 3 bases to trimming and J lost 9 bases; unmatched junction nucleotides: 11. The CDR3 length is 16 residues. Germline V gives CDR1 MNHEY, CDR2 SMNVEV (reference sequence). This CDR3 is CASSLLPGQGLQKLFF. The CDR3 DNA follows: TGTGCCAGCAGTTTGCTTCCGGGACAGGGTTTGCAAAAACTGTTTTTT. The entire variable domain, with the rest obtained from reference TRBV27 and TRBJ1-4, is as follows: EAQVTQNPRYLITVTGKKLTVTCSQNMNHEYMSWYRQDPGLGLRQIYYSMNVEVTDKGDVPEGYKVSRKEKRNFPLILESPSPNQTSLYFCASSLLPGQGLQKLFFGSGTQLSVL.

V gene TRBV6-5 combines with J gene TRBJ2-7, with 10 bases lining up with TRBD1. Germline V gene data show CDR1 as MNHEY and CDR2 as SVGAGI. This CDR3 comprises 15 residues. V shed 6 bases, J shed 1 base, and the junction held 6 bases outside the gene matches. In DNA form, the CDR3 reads TGTGCCAGCAGAGGGGGACAGGGGTCGTCCTACGAGCAGTACTTC. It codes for CASRGGQGSSYEQYF.